This TCR beta chain was profiled in a study of cytomegalovirus exposure and HLA in healthy donors. As to this clone: Its specificity is not known.

This CDR3 comprises 14 residues. Trimming shortened V by 4 bases and J by 4 bases, and 13 bases separated the two germline ends. Germline loops: CDR1 SGHTA, CDR2 FQGNSA. The study ran its PCR with 60 Vbeta and 13 Jbeta primers. Some clones are missing from TCRdb's copy, which holds only in-frame ones; the method was immunoSEQ multiplex PCR. This sample's clone table lists about 160,000 clones. Study-level points and caveats: Reports described diagnosis of cytomegalovirus status by the classifier as highly specific and sensitive. TRBV6-2, TRBV6-3 and some other V segments were excluded as indistinguishable. Analyzed later, most CMV-associated TCR beta chains appeared HLA-restricted. Upon later analysis, TCR association rates were observed to vary by HLA locus, being highest for DRB1 and lowest for HLA-C.

The chain uses TRBV7-2 and TRBJ1-2; D is perhaps TRBD1 (6 bases). The clonotype comes from a man younger than 40 in good health and CMV-seronegative. Sequencing was done on a sample of PBMCs. The chain's CDR3 is CASSSFRDIYGYTF. CDR3 nucleotide sequence: TGTGCCAGCAGCTCATTCCGGGACATCTATGGCTACACCTTC.